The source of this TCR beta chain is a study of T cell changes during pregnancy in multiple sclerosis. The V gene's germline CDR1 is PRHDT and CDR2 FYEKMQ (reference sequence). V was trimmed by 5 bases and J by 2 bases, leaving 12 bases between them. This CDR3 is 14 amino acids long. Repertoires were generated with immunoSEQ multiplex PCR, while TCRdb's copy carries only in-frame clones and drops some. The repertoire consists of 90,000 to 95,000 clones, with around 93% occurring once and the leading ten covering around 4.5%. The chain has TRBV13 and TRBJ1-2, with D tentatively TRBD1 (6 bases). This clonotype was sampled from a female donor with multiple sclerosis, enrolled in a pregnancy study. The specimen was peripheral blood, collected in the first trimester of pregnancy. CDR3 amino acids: CASSGYRENYGYTF. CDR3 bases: TGTGCCAGCAGCGGTTACAGGGAAAACTATGGCTACACCTTC.